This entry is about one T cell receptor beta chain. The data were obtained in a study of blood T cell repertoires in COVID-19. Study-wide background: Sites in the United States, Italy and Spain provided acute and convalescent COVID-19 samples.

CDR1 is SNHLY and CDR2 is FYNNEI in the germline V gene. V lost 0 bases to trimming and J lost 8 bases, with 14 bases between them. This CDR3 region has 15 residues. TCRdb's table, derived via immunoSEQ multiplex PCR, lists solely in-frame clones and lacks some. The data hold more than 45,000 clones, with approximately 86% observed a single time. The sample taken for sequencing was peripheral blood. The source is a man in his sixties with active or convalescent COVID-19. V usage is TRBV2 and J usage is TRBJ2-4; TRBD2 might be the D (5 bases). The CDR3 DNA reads TGTGCCAGCAGTGAAGCTCGATGGGGAGAAGACATTCAGTACTTC. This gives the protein CASSEARWGEDIQYF.